What follows describes a single TCR beta chain. What it recognizes is unknown. Of the isolated RNA, all was reverse transcribed, and so the sequenced material was expressed TCRB transcripts. The data were produced by immunoSEQ multiplex PCR, yet TCRdb's version contains in-frame clones alone and is incomplete. The sample consists of roughly 150,000 clones, roughly 10% of them appearing once. The data originate from a study of beta chain features in type 1 diabetes. Background on the study: Some 110,000,000 sorted cells were examined across all samples. Study-wide results and limits: TCRB CDR3s from Type 1 diabetes patients were moderately but significantly shorter in all four CD4+ subsets. Equally in patients and controls, PCR might preferentially amplify shorter templates.

The CDR3 is 15 residues long. Germline V CDR1 and CDR2: MNHNS, SASEGT. The trim removed 1 base at V and 9 bases at J, leaving 12 bases unmatched. J is TRBJ2-7 and V is TRBV6-1; the match to TRBD2 covers 7 bases. The clonotype was recovered from a woman aged 25-40 years with type 1 diabetes. Sample: central memory CD4+ T cells from blood. For the CDR3, the DNA is TGTGCCAGCAGTGAAGTTTACACTAGCGTCCGAGGGCAGTACTTC. Its translation: CASSEVYTSVRGQYF.